These 21 T cell receptor beta chains were all obtained from the same sample, sequenced in a study of T-cell reconstitution after alpha-beta-depleted transplantation in children. During its preparation, the TCRbeta library received unique molecular identifiers. TCRdb itself ran the PCR reads through MiXCR, one entry per CDR3 protein. The data hold approximately 630,000 distinct CDR3 sequences, with around 13% observed a single time. Sequencing used PBMCs, obtained before TCRalphabeta/CD19-depleted stem cell transplant. These TCRs come from a girl aged 2 to 9 with congenital amegakaryocytic thrombocytopenia, due to receive a stem cell transplant.

The genes are TRBV20-1 and TRBJ2-7, with 16 bases identical to TRBD2. The CDR3 is made up of 17 amino acids. V trimming: 1 base; J trimming: 2 bases; junction bases outside the gene matches: 5. The germline V gene encodes CDR1 DFQATT and CDR2 SNEGSKA (reference sequence). CDR3 protein: CSARAGLAGGPTYEQYF. DNA for the CDR3: TGCAGTGCTAGAGCGGGACTAGCGGGAGGGCCCACCTACGAGCAGTACTTC.

The chain uses TRBV2 and TRBJ2-1; 7 bases fit TRBD2. This CDR3 is built from 13 residues. V lost 7 bases, J lost 3 bases, and 3 bases stayed unmatched. From germline, CDR1 is SNHLY and CDR2 FYNNEI. The CDR3 region is CASISSGYNEQFF. CDR3 DNA sequence: TGTGCCAGCATATCTAGCGGCTACAATGAGCAGTTCTTC. The variable domain in full, completed from reference TRBV2 and TRBJ2-1, reads EPEVTQTPSHQVTQMGQEVILRCVPISNHLYFYWYRQILGQKVEFLVSFYNNEISEKSEIFDDQFSVERPDGSNFTLKIRSTKLEDSAMYFCASISSGYNEQFFGPGTRLTVL.

The rearrangement uses TRBV12-3 or TRBV12-4 and TRBJ1-5; D is perhaps TRBD1 (5 bases). This CDR3 region has 15 residues. Trimming left V 5 bases short and J 0 bases short, with 11 bases between. CDR3 sequence: CASSPGYYSNQPQHF. The DNA of the CDR3 is TGTGCCAGCAGTCCAGGGTATTATAGCAATCAGCCCCAGCATTTT.

V usage is TRBV5-1 and J usage is TRBJ2-2; 13 positions match TRBD2. This CDR3 region has 16 residues. Germline-derived CDR1 and CDR2 are SGHRS and YFSETQ. V lost 4 bases to trimming and J lost 7 bases; unmatched junction nucleotides: 7. Here the CDR3 reads CASSLGLAGTNGELFF. CDR3 DNA: TGCGCCAGCAGCCTGGGACTAGCGGGAACCAACGGGGAGCTGTTTTTT.

A few counts support this clonotype. V gene TRBV19 combines with J gene TRBJ2-7, with a weak D call TRBD2 (6 bases). CDR3 length: 14 residues. Trimming took 3 bases from V and 4 from J, leaving 13 bases between them. Germline V gives CDR1 LNHDA, CDR2 SQIVND (reference sequence). CDR3 in amino acids: CASSIRRGGYEQYF. CDR3 bases: TGTGCCAGTAGTATTAGAAGAGGAGGGTACGAGCAGTACTTC.

The chain has TRBV2 and TRBJ1-5; D might be TRBD1 (5 bases). V was clipped by 7 bases and J by 4 bases, with 14 bases between them. This CDR3 has 14 residues. Germline CDR1 reads SNHLY; CDR2 reads FYNNEI. CDR3 region: CASTGSGKNQPQHF. Here the CDR3 DNA reads TGTGCCAGCACGGGCTCAGGGAAGAATCAGCCCCAGCATTTT.

This clonotype was recorded at least ten times. The chain carries TRBV12-3 or TRBV12-4 and TRBJ2-7, with 10 bases aligning to TRBD2. This CDR3 spans 14 amino acids. J lost 11 bases, V lost 6 bases, and 13 bases had no gene match. CDR3 sequence reads: CASRLRLAGVDEYF. CDR3 nucleotides: TGTGCCAGCAGACTCAGGCTAGCGGGAGTTGATGAGTACTTC.

The chain is built from TRBV9 and TRBJ2-1, with D possibly TRBD2 on 6 matching bases. Trimming left V 4 bases short and J 0 bases short, with 11 bases between. Germline CDR1 and CDR2: SGDLS and YYNGEE. This CDR3 has 15 amino acids. The CDR3 reads CASSSEGDSYNEQFF. The CDR3 region has the DNA TGTGCCAGCAGCTCGGAGGGAGACTCCTACAATGAGCAGTTCTTC.

This clonotype was recorded at least ten times. V is TRBV6-5 and J is TRBJ2-7, with D possibly called TRBD1 or TRBD2 (6 bases each). V lost 3 bases, J lost 3 bases, and 18 bases lay in between. The CDR3 is 16 residues long. From germline, CDR1 is MNHEY and CDR2 SVGAGI. CDR3 DNA: TGTGCCAGCAGTTATGGCGGGACATCAGGTGGCTACGAGCAGTACTTC. Protein product: CASSYGGTSGGYEQYF.

There are many counts of this clonotype. This chain connects TRBV20-1 to TRBJ2-1; 11 positions agree with TRBD2. V lost 3 bases to trimming and J lost 7 bases; unmatched junction nucleotides: 8. This CDR3 has 15 residues. The germline V gene has CDR1 DFQATT and CDR2 SNEGSKA (reference sequence). DNA for the CDR3: TGCAGTGCTAGGGGCTTTAGCGGGAGGGTGAATGAGCAGTTCTTC. Its protein product is CSARGFSGRVNEQFF.

This clonotype was seen only a few times. V and J are TRBV15 and TRBJ2-1, with 9 bases identical to TRBD2. Germline loops: CDR1 LNHNV, CDR2 YYDKDF (reference sequence). The CDR3 length is 16 residues. V was clipped by 3 bases and J by 8 bases; unmatched bases: 11. The CDR3 sequence: CATSSLPGLADDEQFF. Written as DNA, the CDR3 is TGTGCCACCAGCAGCCTACCGGGACTAGCTGACGATGAGCAGTTCTTC.

The gene calls are TRBV28 and TRBJ1-5; D may be TRBD1 (6 bases). This CDR3 region has 16 residues. V lost 2 bases and J lost 3, with 14 bases in between. Germline V lookup: CDR1 MDHEN, CDR2 SYDVKM. This chain's CDR3 is CASSLGGRGLNQPQHF. In DNA, the CDR3 is TGTGCCAGCAGTTTAGGGGGCAGGGGACTCAATCAGCCCCAGCATTTT.

The rearrangement links TRBV5-5 to TRBJ2-7; D possibly corresponds to TRBD1 (5 bases). Germline V gives CDR1 SGHKS, CDR2 YYEKEE (reference sequence). The CDR3 contains 13 residues. V was trimmed by 6 bases and J by 6 bases, leaving 16 bases between them. CDR3: CASTIGALGEQYF. The DNA of the CDR3 is TGTGCCAGCACCATTGGGGCTTTAGGCGAGCAGTACTTC.

The rearrangement uses TRBV7-6 and TRBJ2-1, with 8 nucleotides matching TRBD2. The CDR3 is made up of 15 amino acids. Germline V lookup: CDR1 SGHVS, CDR2 FNYEAQ. V shed 2 bases and J 8 bases; nucleotides not matched to a gene: 8. The CDR3 DNA is TGTGCCAGCAGCTTATACCGGGAGGGCCAACATGAGCAGTTCTTC. Translation gives CASSLYREGQHEQFF.

This clonotype was seen ten or more times. V and J are TRBV29-1 and TRBJ2-3; maybe TRBD1 (5 bases). V was trimmed by 3 bases and J by 3 bases, leaving 13 bases between them. CDR1 and CDR2 (germline): SQVTM, ANQGSEA. CDR3 length: 14 residues. The CDR3 protein is CSVEQGRRTDTQYF. CDR3 nucleotide sequence: TGCAGCGTTGAGCAGGGAAGAAGGACAGATACGCAGTATTTT.

Of note for this clonotype: Being one base from a much bigger clone, this may be a read error. V and J are TRBV20-1 and TRBJ2-5; D not resolved. The CDR3 runs to 13 residues. Germline CDR1 is DFQATT and CDR2 is SNEGSKA (reference sequence). CDR3 in DNA: TGCAGTGCTAGAGATTACTACCAAGAGACCCCGTACTTC. It yields the protein CSARDYYQETPYF.

In its sample, this clonotype was seen a few times. This chain joins TRBV6-5 and TRBJ2-7, with 10 bases that match TRBD1. Germline-derived CDR1 and CDR2 are MNHEY and SVGAGI. The CDR3 covers 15 residues. Trimming removed 0 bases from V and 5 bases from J; junction bases left unmatched: 4. Here the CDR3 DNA reads TGTGCCAGCAGTTACTCGTGGGACAGGGGCGACGAGCAGTACTTC. Amino acids: CASSYSWDRGDEQYF.

This clonotype was observed a few times. The rearrangement joins TRBV10-2 to TRBJ2-1; D might be TRBD2 (5 bases). Germline assignment: CDR1 WSHSY and CDR2 SAAADI. V lost 4 bases and J 0 bases, leaving 19 bases between the germline ends. The CDR3 totals 18 residues. The CDR3 loop is CASSVTEDSRSSYNEQFF. As DNA, the CDR3 is TGCGCCAGCAGTGTCACCGAGGACTCCAGGAGCTCCTACAATGAGCAGTTCTTC.

With regard to this clonotype: A read error may account for a junction end that differs from germline. The chain joins TRBV12-5 to TRBJ2-2; the D is unclear. The CDR3 is made up of 14 amino acids. CDR1 is LGHNT and CDR2 is FRNRAP in the germline V gene. CDR3 sequence: CASGLVMNPGELFF. For the CDR3, the DNA is TGTGCTAGTGGTTTGGTAATGAACCCCGGGGAGCTGTTTTTT.

This clonotype came up many times. The CDR3 DNA is TGTGCCAGCAGCTCCCGCTCGTCGGTCAACTCTGGAAACACCATATATTTT. It translates to CASSSRSSVNSGNTIYF. V and J are TRBV7-8 and TRBJ1-3; D gene ambiguous. The CDR3 covers 17 residues. Germline V CDR1 and CDR2: SGHVS, FQNEAQ. With 4 bases removed from V and 0 bases from J, the gap between germline ends came to 16 bases.

The CDR3 DNA sequence: TGTGCCAGCGGCAGCGGAAACACCATATATTTT. It yields the protein CASGSGNTIYF. The J gene is TRBJ1-3, the V gene TRBV7-2; D is unresolved. Germline CDR1 SGHTA, CDR2 FQGNSA. The V gene lost 8 bases and the J gene lost 4 bases, with 6 bases spanning the gap. The CDR3 extends over 11 amino acids.